This T cell receptor beta chain was found in a study of Graves' ophthalmopathy and Graves' hyperthyroidism. Notes on the study in general: An approximately 84% specificity and 87.88% sensitivity were achieved by a 13-signature model that separated ophthalmopathy from stable hyperthyroidism. Ophthalmopathy progression cases were predicted by the model with 70% to 71% sensitivity and approximately 74% specificity.

For repertoire sequencing, the TCR beta CDR3 regions were amplified from RNA transcripts. Amplification began with first-round RT-PCR using HTBI primers, then second-round multiplex PCR was performed. TCRdb reprocessed the multiplex PCR reads via MiXCR and lists one record per CDR3 protein. This sample yields about 740,000 distinct CDR3 sequences, of which roughly 40% are seen a single time; approximately 43% belongs to the top ten. Under 3 months in duration, the ophthalmopathy in affected donors had moderate-to-severe activity, CAS ≥3 and NOSPECS ≥4. Physicians reached a diagnosis by relying on clinical symptoms, serum thyroxine, TRAb, thyroid ultrasound and orbital computed tomography. V dropped 4 bases and J dropped 1 base, with 10 bases sitting between them. This CDR3 is 13 amino acids long. Germline V gives CDR1 SQVTM, CDR2 ANQGSEA. To note about this clonotype: Antigen unknown.

The chain carries TRBV29-1 and TRBJ1-1; perhaps TRBD1 as D (5 bases). Sequences were obtained from peripheral blood. The TCR was taken from an adult man with Graves' ophthalmopathy. CDR3 loop: CSVGSGGNTEAFF. CDR3 coding DNA: TGCAGCGTTGGGAGCGGGGGGAACACTGAAGCTTTCTTT.